Below are 5 T cell receptor beta chains sequenced from a single sample in a study of blood T cell repertoires in COVID-19. Sequencing was performed with immunoSEQ multiplex PCR; in TCRdb, only in-frame clones are kept and a portion is missing. The sample contains 160,000 or so clones, 70% to 85% of which appear only once. Material: PBMCs or T cells enriched from blood (not recorded which). Receptors were obtained from a man aged 50 or older who had recovered from COVID-19.

The chain carries TRBV9 and TRBJ1-3; unclear D gene. The length of the CDR3 is 17 residues. In germline, CDR1 is SGDLS, CDR2 YYNGEE. V was cut by 4 bases and J by 1 base, with 18 bases left in between. CDR3: CASSSLGAGTSGNTIYF. CDR3 nucleotide sequence: TGTGCCAGCAGCTCCCTCGGAGCGGGAACTTCTGGAAACACCATATATTTT.

V usage is TRBV10-3 and J usage is TRBJ1-3; perhaps TRBD1 as D (5 bases). Germline CDR1 reads ENHRY; CDR2 reads SYGVKD. The CDR3 consists of 14 residues. V was trimmed by 9 bases and J by 6 bases, leaving 18 bases between them. The CDR3 DNA reads as TGTGCCATGTCGGGTTCGGGGGGTGAAAACACCATATATTTT. Protein: CAMSGSGGENTIYF.

In its sample, this clone was seen once. The chain joins TRBV2 to TRBJ2-7; 10 bases agree with TRBD1. Trimming removed 9 bases from V and 1 base from J; junction bases left unmatched: 3. The CDR3 covers 13 residues. From germline, CDR1 is SNHLY and CDR2 FYNNEI. CDR3 DNA sequence: TGTGCCAGGACAGGGGGCTTGTCCTACGAGCAGTACTTC. It translates to CARTGGLSYEQYF.

The genes are TRBV19 and TRBJ1-4; maybe TRBD1 (6 bases). Germline CDR1 and CDR2: LNHDA and SQIVND (reference sequence). Deletions cut 4 bases from V and 3 bases from J, with 9 bases between. This CDR3 is 14 amino acids long. In nucleotides, the CDR3 is TGTGCCAGTAGTACGGGACACGCTAATGAAAAACTGTTTTTT. Translation gives CASSTGHANEKLFF.

The rearrangement links TRBV5-1 to TRBJ1-1, with 8 nucleotides matching TRBD1. V gave up 3 bases and J gave up 4 bases; unmatched junction bases: 2. CDR3 length equals 13 residues. Germline V gene sequence: CDR1 SGHRS, CDR2 YFSETQ. The chain's CDR3 is CASSWQGATEAFF. The CDR3 DNA reads as TGCGCCAGCAGCTGGCAGGGGGCCACTGAAGCTTTCTTT.